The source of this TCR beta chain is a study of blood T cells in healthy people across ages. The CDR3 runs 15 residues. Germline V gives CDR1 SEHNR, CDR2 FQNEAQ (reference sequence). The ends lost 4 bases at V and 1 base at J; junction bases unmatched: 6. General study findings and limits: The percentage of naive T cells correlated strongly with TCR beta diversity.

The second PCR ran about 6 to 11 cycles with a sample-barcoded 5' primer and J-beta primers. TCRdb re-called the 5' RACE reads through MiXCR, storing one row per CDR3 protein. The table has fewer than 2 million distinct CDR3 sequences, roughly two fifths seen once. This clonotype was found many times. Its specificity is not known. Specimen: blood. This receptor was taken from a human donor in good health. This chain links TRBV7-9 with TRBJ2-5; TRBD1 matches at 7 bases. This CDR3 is CASSYGQVLQETQYF. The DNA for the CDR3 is TGTGCCAGCAGCTACGGACAGGTACTCCAAGAGACCCAGTACTTC.